Below are 16 T cell receptor beta chains sequenced from a single sample in a study of blood T cell repertoires in COVID-19. The method was immunoSEQ multiplex PCR; TCRdb's version includes in-frame clones alone and lacks a portion of them. The sample yields about 300,000 clones, roughly 90% seen once. Specimen: PBMCs or T cells enriched from blood (not recorded which). These receptors were taken from a woman in her thirties or forties who had recovered from COVID-19.

The rearrangement uses TRBV7-5 and TRBJ1-1. TRBV7-5 is flagged as a pseudogene. There are 16 residues in the CDR3. The CDR3 DNA is TGTGCCAGAAGCCCCCAGGGCGGGGGCGAGGACACTGAAGCTTTCTTT. This sequence encodes CARSPQGGGEDTEAFF.

This rearrangement joins TRBV19 to TRBJ1-5; D gene unclear. V was shortened by 5 bases and J by 6 bases, with 11 bases between the two germline ends. There are 13 residues in the CDR3. The germline CDR1 and CDR2 sequences are LNHDA and SQIVND (reference sequence). For the CDR3, the DNA is TGTGCCAGTAGTCGTCTGGGGAGTCAGCCCCAGCATTTT. Translating gives CASSRLGSQPQHF.

This clone was found once. J is TRBJ1-1 and V is TRBV19, with 7 bases lining up with TRBD1. The CDR3 consists of 15 residues. Germline assignment: CDR1 LNHDA and CDR2 SQIVND (reference sequence). Trimming cost V 10 bases and J 0 bases; bases outside gene matches: 11. In DNA form, the CDR3 reads TGTGCCACTAGACAGGGATCTGTAATGAACACTGAAGCTTTCTTT. Translating it yields CATRQGSVMNTEAFF.

The rearrangement links TRBV5-1 to TRBJ1-4, with D possibly being TRBD1 (5 bases). CDR1 and CDR2 from the germline V gene are SGHRS and YFSETQ. Trimming cost V 0 bases and J 2 bases, with 14 bases left between them. CDR3 length: 17 amino acids. In DNA, the CDR3 is TGCGCCAGCAGCTTGGGCAGGGACTTTACCACTAATGAAAAACTGTTTTTT. As protein: CASSLGRDFTTNEKLFF.

V and J are TRBV4-1 and TRBJ2-7; D is unclear. V was shortened by 0 bases and J by 2 bases, with 11 bases between the two germline ends. The CDR3 covers 15 residues. The germline V gene has CDR1 MGHRA and CDR2 YSYEKL. In DNA form, the CDR3 reads TGCGCCAGCAGCCAAGATCGATTCTCAGCCTACGAGCAGTACTTC. Protein product: CASSQDRFSAYEQYF.

This chain connects TRBV28 to TRBJ2-7, with unresolved D. CDR3 length equals 13 residues. Germline values: CDR1 MDHEN, CDR2 SYDVKM. The V gene lost 5 bases and the J gene lost 3 bases, with 11 bases spanning the gap. CDR3 amino acids: CASSRSGVYEQYF. The CDR3 DNA reads TGTGCCAGCAGTAGGAGTGGCGTCTACGAGCAGTACTTC.

The table lists this clone with a count of one. A junction boundary mismatches the germline segment, possibly from a read error. This chain connects TRBV2 to TRBJ1-2, with a tentative D call TRBD1 (6 bases). CDR1 and CDR2 (germline): SNHLY, FYNNEI. The CDR3 length is 12 residues. The DNA of the CDR3 is TGTGCCAGTAGTGGGGAACAGGGTGGCTACACCTTC. This encodes CASSGEQGGYTF.

As for this clone: The sample carries other DNA sequences with the same CDR3. The chain joins TRBV18 to TRBJ1-1; possibly TRBD1 for D (5 bases). The CDR3 runs to 13 residues. V lost 3 bases and J 1 base, leaving 6 bases between the germline ends. Germline V gives CDR1 KGHSH, CDR2 LQKENI. CDR3 DNA: TGTGCCAGCTCACCCGGACAGAACACTGAAGCTTTCTTT. It is translated as CASSPGQNTEAFF.

This chain links TRBV24-1 with TRBJ2-3; 7 nucleotides line up with TRBD1. The CDR3 sequence is 15 residues long. The junction had 9 bases not matched to a gene; V was cut back by 5 bases and J by 5 bases. Germline V gives CDR1 KGHDR, CDR2 SFDVKD. CDR3 in amino acids: CATSAEQGIGDTQYF. The CDR3, as DNA: TGTGCCACCAGTGCAGAACAGGGGATAGGAGATACGCAGTATTTT.

J is TRBJ2-1 and V is TRBV2, with 15 bases that match TRBD2. Germline V CDR1 and CDR2: SNHLY, FYNNEI. Trimming removed 6 bases from V and 0 bases from J; junction bases left unmatched: 3. The CDR3 runs to 17 residues. CDR3 nucleotides: TGTGCCAGCAGCCGGGGACTAGCGGGGGGCTCCTACAATGAGCAGTTCTTC. This translates into CASSRGLAGGSYNEQFF.

The V call is TRBV5-1, the J call TRBJ2-1; D uncertain. The CDR3 spans 12 residues. V was pared by 0 bases and J by 11 bases, with 9 bases between. Per germline, CDR1 SGHRS and CDR2 YFSETQ. CDR3 residues: CASSLDGPKQFF. The CDR3 DNA is TGCGCCAGCAGCTTGGACGGTCCCAAGCAGTTCTTC.

V gene TRBV12-3 or TRBV12-4 combines with J gene TRBJ1-1, with D perhaps matching TRBD1 (6 bases). The CDR3 totals 12 residues. V was clipped by 3 bases and J by 8 bases, with 10 bases between them. The CDR3 loop reads CASSLHREEAFF. The CDR3 DNA reads TGTGCCAGCAGTTTGCACAGGGAAGAAGCTTTCTTT.

V is TRBV19 and J is TRBJ1-6; TRBD1 might be the D (5 bases). The CDR3 totals 13 residues. Germline V gene sequence: CDR1 LNHDA, CDR2 SQIVND (reference sequence). V gave up 6 bases and J gave up 4 bases, with 7 bases separating them. CDR3: CASRDRYNSPLHF. The CDR3 DNA reads TGTGCCAGTAGAGACAGATATAATTCACCCCTCCACTTT.

The chain carries TRBV7-8 and TRBJ2-7; possibly TRBD1 for D (6 bases). In germline, CDR1 is SGHVS, CDR2 FQNEAQ. The CDR3 is 13 amino acids. Trimming took 1 base from V and 4 from J, leaving 8 bases between them. The CDR3 is CASSLGQEYEQYF. In DNA, the CDR3 is TGTGCCAGCAGCTTAGGACAGGAGTACGAGCAGTACTTC.

The CDR3 spells CASSQSSGGPEQYF. As DNA, the CDR3 is TGTGCCAGCAGCCAATCTAGCGGGGGTCCCGAGCAGTACTTC. This sequence joins TRBV3-1 (or the pseudogene TRBV3-2) and TRBJ2-7, with 10 bases matching TRBD2. This CDR3 contains 14 residues. The ends lost 2 bases at V and 6 bases at J; junction bases unmatched: 4. Germline CDR1 LGHDT, CDR2 YNNKEL (reference sequence).

V gene TRBV30 combines with J gene TRBJ2-1; D is undetermined. Trimming removed 3 bases at V and 0 bases at J, with 9 bases between. The CDR3 sequence is 14 residues long. Germline V gene data show CDR1 as GTSNPN and CDR2 as SVGIG (reference sequence). In DNA form, the CDR3 reads TGTGCCTGGAGCGACGGAGTCTCCTACAATGAGCAGTTCTTC. Translation: CAWSDGVSYNEQFF.